This is a list of T cell receptor beta chains from one sample in a study of cytomegalovirus exposure and HLA in healthy donors. The table came from immunoSEQ multiplex PCR; TCRdb's copy has only in-frame clones and leaves some out. The table includes some 150,000 clones, approximately 80% detected once. Sequencing input: PBMCs. The source is a man younger than 40 in good health and CMV-seropositive. Both conserved end residues are part of each CDR3. The order of the fields is V gene, D gene, J gene, CDR3 protein. The D gene is left open where the match is weak.

TRBV7-9	TRBD1	TRBJ2-7	CASTFGDSYEQYF
TRBV2	NA	TRBJ2-2	CASSQDGETGELFF
TRBV7-2	TRBD2	TRBJ2-7	CASTAGGAYEQYF
TRBV6-5	NA	TRBJ2-3	CASSYSGTGTQYF
TRBV29-1	TRBD2	TRBJ2-2	CSVLAGRSTGELFF
TRBV7-2	TRBD2	TRBJ2-5	CASSSGGSETQYF
TRBV2	TRBD2	TRBJ2-5	CASSKPGLAGVETQYF
TRBV7-8	TRBD1	TRBJ1-1	CASSDRVNTEAFF
TRBV7-9	NA	TRBJ2-1	CASSLGWERQFF
TRBV27	TRBD2	TRBJ2-5	CASSSGAGGRETQYF
TRBV25-1	NA	TRBJ2-5	CASSASSGGQETQYF
TRBV19	TRBD2	TRBJ2-7	CASSMGPRSGRDAYEQYF
TRBV5-1	NA	TRBJ2-4	CASSLGASRLAKNIQYF
TRBV15	NA	TRBJ2-1	CATSATRTSWNEQFF
TRBV23-1	NA	TRBJ2-5	CASSLGGGIQETQYF
TRBV28	TRBD2	TRBJ2-7	CASSHSGASYEQYF
TRBV27	TRBD1	TRBJ1-2	CASSSPQTGGVYGYTF
TRBV7-9	NA	TRBJ2-2	CASARGANTGELFF
TRBV7-9	NA	TRBJ2-3	CASRPSAADTQYF
TRBV28	NA	TRBJ1-5	CASTIGGTRQPQHF
TRBV27	NA	TRBJ1-1	CASSSGWNTEAFF
TRBV5-4	TRBD2	TRBJ2-2	CASSLGGRGNTGELFF
TRBV14	TRBD1	TRBJ1-6	CASSRWDRVSSPLHF
TRBV27	TRBD2	TRBJ2-7	CASSPAGLAGGFEQYF
TRBV25-1	TRBD1	TRBJ2-2	CASRQAGTGNTGELFF
TRBV10-1	TRBD2	TRBJ2-3	CASSESAGGPSGDTDTQYF
TRBV29-1	TRBD1	TRBJ2-7	CSVDGTGDSYEQYF
TRBV21-1	NA	TRBJ2-3	CASSKKRPRTDGRDTQYF
TRBV6-1	NA	TRBJ2-1	CASMEGPLNEQFF
TRBV5-6	NA	TRBJ2-2	CASSSGLLTGELFF
TRBV28	NA	TRBJ2-7	CASSLTGRFYEQYF
TRBV19	TRBD1	TRBJ2-2	CASSIRDREAGELFF
TRBV5-1	NA	TRBJ2-7	CASSLESAGSEQYF
TRBV28	NA	TRBJ1-2	CASKTPTGSLSHGYTF
TRBV10-3	NA	TRBJ1-1	CAISAVGGAGLTEAFF
TRBV6-6	NA	TRBJ1-2	CASSYSADYGYTF
TRBV19	TRBD2	TRBJ2-7	CASSPLAGSAYEQYF
TRBV27	TRBD1	TRBJ2-5	CASSPGQGEETQYF
TRBV6-5	NA	TRBJ2-1	CASSYDFQEGNEQFF
TRBV7-9	NA	TRBJ1-1	CASSLGLLLNTEAFF
TRBV28	NA	TRBJ2-1	CASSTPRGGVSTSYNEQFF